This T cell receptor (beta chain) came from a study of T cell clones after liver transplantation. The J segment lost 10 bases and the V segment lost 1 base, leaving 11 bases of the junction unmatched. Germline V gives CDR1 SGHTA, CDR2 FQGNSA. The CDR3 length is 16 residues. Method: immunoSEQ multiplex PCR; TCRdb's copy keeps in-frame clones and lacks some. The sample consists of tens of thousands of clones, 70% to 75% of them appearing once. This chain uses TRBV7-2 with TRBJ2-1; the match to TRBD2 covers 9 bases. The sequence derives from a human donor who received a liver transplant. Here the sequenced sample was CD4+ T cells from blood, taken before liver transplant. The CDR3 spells CASSLGSTGLAREQFF. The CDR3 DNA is TGTGCCAGCAGCTTAGGTTCGACCGGACTAGCGAGAGAGCAGTTCTTC.